Below, one T cell receptor (beta chain) is given with its context. What it binds is not known. These data originate in a study of blood T cells in healthy people across ages. Whole-study findings and limits: Older age coincided with a roughly linear decline in TCR beta diversity per million T cells. Naive T cell percentage by flow cytometry tracked strongly with beta diversity.

The germline V gene has CDR1 SGHAT and CDR2 FQDESV (reference sequence). The CDR3 extends over 21 amino acids. The V end lost 5 bases, the J end lost 4 bases, and 34 bases lay between the germline ends. Isolated PBMCs totaled at least 6.5 million in each sample. The use of a sample-barcoded 5' primer and a J-beta primer mix characterized a second PCR of 7 to 11 cycles. The authors tagged each cDNA molecule using a template-switch adaptor with 12 random nucleotides. TCRdb ran MiXCR on the 5' RACE reads and lists one entry per CDR3 protein. Altogether about 1.6 million distinct CDR3 sequences are present, about 35% being singletons, with the ten largest covering over 9%.

The sequence derives from a woman in her twenties or thirties in good health. The V call is TRBV11-1, the J call TRBJ2-3, with D perhaps matching TRBD2 (7 bases). The specimen was blood. The CDR3 DNA reads as TGTGCCAGCAGCCACGGACTAGTGGGGGGCCCCGAGGGTACGGTCGCAGATACGCAGTATTTT. Amino acids: CASSHGLVGGPEGTVADTQYF.